This TCR beta chain originates from a study of blood T cell repertoires in COVID-19. Overall study: The samples span acute and convalescent COVID-19 from the United States, Italy and Spain. Sources were T cells, B-cell-depleted T cells, or PBMCs; the material itself was cDNA or gDNA.

Germline-derived CDR1 and CDR2 are ENHRY and SYGVKD. V gave up 2 bases and J gave up 3 bases, with 7 bases separating them. The length of the CDR3 is 13 residues. In the source study's methods: Scientists estimated how many nucleated cells there were by amplifying reference gene primers. Assay: immunoSEQ multiplex PCR; the TCRdb copy retains only in-frame clones and omits some. V and J calls and clone size are copied from that table; D and trimming were computed from the DNA. The sample carries 300,000 or so clones, 85% recorded once. The chain is built from TRBV10-3 and TRBJ1-1; D remains unclear. The source is a woman aged 50 to 60 with active or convalescent COVID-19. Material: peripheral blood. The CDR3 loop is CAISEGPYTEAFF. CDR3 bases: TGTGCCATCAGTGAGGGCCCCTACACTGAAGCTTTCTTT.